The clone carrying this T cell receptor (beta chain) was counted a single time. CDR1 and CDR2 from the germline V gene are MGHRA and YSYEKL. The V gene end was trimmed by 1 base and the J gene end by 4 bases; junction bases not matched to a gene: 3. This CDR3 is 15 amino acids long. Per the original methods: Estimated nucleated cell counts came from reference gene primer amplification. Here immunoSEQ multiplex PCR was the method, and the copy in TCRdb shows in-frame clones only, minus some. Clone size and V and J calls were adopted from that table, with D and trimming inferred from the DNA. The sample carries some 160,000 clones, roughly 93% recorded once. The source of the sample is a study of blood T cell repertoires in COVID-19. Study summary: Both acute and convalescent COVID-19 samples were obtained from the United States, Italy and Spain. Sample material is recorded as cDNA or gDNA derived from T cells, B-cell-depleted T cells, or PBMCs.

During active infection, Seattle patients enrolled and were then monitored through disease. The rearrangement links TRBV4-1 to TRBJ2-1, with 8 nucleotides matching TRBD1. Sequenced material: peripheral blood. This sequence originates from a man aged 18 to 30 with COVID-19, enrolled during active disease. The CDR3 sequence: CASSQAQGVYNEQFF. CDR3 sequence (DNA): TGCGCCAGCAGCCAAGCACAGGGGGTATACAATGAGCAGTTCTTC.